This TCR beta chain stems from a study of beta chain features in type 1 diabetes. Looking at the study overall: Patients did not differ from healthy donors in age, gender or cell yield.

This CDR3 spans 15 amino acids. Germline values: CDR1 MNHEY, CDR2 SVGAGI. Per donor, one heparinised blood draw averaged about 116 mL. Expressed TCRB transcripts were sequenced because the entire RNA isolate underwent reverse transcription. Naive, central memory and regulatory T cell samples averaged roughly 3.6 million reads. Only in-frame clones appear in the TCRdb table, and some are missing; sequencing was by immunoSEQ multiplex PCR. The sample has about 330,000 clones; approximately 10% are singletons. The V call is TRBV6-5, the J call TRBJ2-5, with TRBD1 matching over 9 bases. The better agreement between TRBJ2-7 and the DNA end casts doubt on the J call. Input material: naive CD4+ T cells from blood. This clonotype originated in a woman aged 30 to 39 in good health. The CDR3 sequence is CASSFGDREHYEQYF. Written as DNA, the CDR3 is TGTGCCAGCAGTTTCGGGGACAGGGAACACTACGAGCAGTACTTC.